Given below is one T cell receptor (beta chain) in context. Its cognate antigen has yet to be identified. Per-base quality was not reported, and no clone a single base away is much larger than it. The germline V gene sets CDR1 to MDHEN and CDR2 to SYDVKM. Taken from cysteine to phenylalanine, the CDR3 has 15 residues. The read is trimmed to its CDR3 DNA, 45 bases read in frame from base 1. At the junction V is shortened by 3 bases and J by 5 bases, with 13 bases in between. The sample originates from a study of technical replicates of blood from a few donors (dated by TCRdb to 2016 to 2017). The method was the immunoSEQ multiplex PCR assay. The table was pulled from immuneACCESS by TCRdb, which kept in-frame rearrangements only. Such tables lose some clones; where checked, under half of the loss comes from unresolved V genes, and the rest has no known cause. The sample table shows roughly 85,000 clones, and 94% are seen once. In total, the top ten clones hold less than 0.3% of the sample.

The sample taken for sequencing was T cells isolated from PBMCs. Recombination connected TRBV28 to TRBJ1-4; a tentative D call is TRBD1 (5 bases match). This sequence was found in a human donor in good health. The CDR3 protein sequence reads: CASSFHQGGNEKLFF. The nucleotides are TGTGCCAGCAGTTTTCACCAGGGTGGAAATGAAAAACTGTTTTTT.